This T cell receptor (beta chain) was found in a study of blood T cell repertoires in COVID-19. The repertoire was sequenced with immunoSEQ multiplex PCR; TCRdb's copy has only in-frame clones and lacks some. Seen here are roughly 180,000 clones, approximately 88% observed once, and the top ten hold 13%. Germline V CDR1 and CDR2: SGDLS, YYNGEE. With 0 bases removed from V and 5 bases from J, the gap between germline ends came to 11 bases. This CDR3 has 15 amino acids. V is TRBV9 and J is TRBJ1-4; possible D gene TRBD1, 5 bases. The specimen sequenced was PBMCs or T cells enriched from blood (not recorded which). The clonotype originates from an older woman who had recovered from COVID-19. CDR3 region: CASSVGGRQNEKLFF. The CDR3 DNA reads as TGTGCCAGCAGCGTAGGCGGCAGACAGAATGAAAAACTGTTTTTT.